The rows below give T cell receptor beta chains drawn from one sample of a study of technical replicates of blood from several donors. Assay used: immunoSEQ multiplex PCR; TCRdb lists only in-frame clones, some missing. The table has tens of thousands of clones, roughly 96% seen once; the top ten hold 0.3% to 0.35%. Sample: T cells isolated from PBMCs. These receptors all come from a human donor in good health. Each CDR3 is given with its conserved first and last residue. A D gene is named only where the DNA matches it firmly. The size field is filled for only some rows; it gives once, few, many or a size class.

v_call,j_call,clone_size,d_call,cdr3_nt,cdr3_aa
TRBV7-3,TRBJ2-2,.,.,TGTGCCAGCAGCTTACGGCAGGGGAACACCGGGGAGCTGTTTTTT,CASSLRQGNTGELFF
TRBV7-3,TRBJ2-2,once,TRBD2,TGTGCCAGCAGCTACACGGGGGGCACCGGGGAGCTGTTTTTT,CASSYTGGTGELFF
TRBV6-1,TRBJ2-7,.,TRBD1,TGTGCCAGCAGCGAGGGACAGGAAGCCTACGAGCAGTACTTC,CASSEGQEAYEQYF
TRBV6-5,TRBJ1-2,.,TRBD1,TGTGCCAGCACCGACAGGGCTCCCTATGGCTACACCTTC,CASTDRAPYGYTF
TRBV19,TRBJ2-5,once,TRBD2,TGTGCCAGTAGTATATTATTAGCGGGAGGGTCGGAGGAGACCCAGTACTTC,CASSILLAGGSEETQYF
TRBV7-9,TRBJ2-1,.,.,TGTGCCAGCAGCTTATCTAGTTTCAATGAGCAGTTCTTC,CASSLSSFNEQFF
TRBV14,TRBJ2-7,.,.,TGTGCCAGCAGCCAAGGACTCGGACAGTCCTACGAGCAGTACTTC,CASSQGLGQSYEQYF
TRBV5-1,TRBJ2-3,.,.,TGCGCCAGCAGCTCTCTAGGTACTTCTAGCACAGATACGCAGTATTTT,CASSSLGTSSTDTQYF
TRBV29-1,TRBJ1-4,.,.,TGCAGCGTCAGAGGGCAGAATAATGAAAAACTGTTTTTT,CSVRGQNNEKLFF
TRBV5-1,TRBJ2-5,once,.,TGCGCCAGCAGCCGCCAACCCTTGGCCGGGGAGATGGGAGAGACCCAGTACTTC,CASSRQPLAGEMGETQYF
TRBV5-6,TRBJ2-7,.,.,TGTGCCAGCACTAGCCGGGAGAAATCCTACGAGCAGTACTTC,CASTSREKSYEQYF
TRBV27,TRBJ2-7,.,.,TGTGCCAGCAGTTTCCTCCTGGGGGGGCCTGGAAACGAGCAGTACTTC,CASSFLLGGPGNEQYF
TRBV11-3,TRBJ2-5,.,TRBD2,TGTGCCAGCAGCTTCGGACTAGCTCGGGGAGAGACCCAGTACTTC,CASSFGLARGETQYF
TRBV19,TRBJ2-7,.,.,TGTGCCAGTAGTATTTCAGGGCGGCACCCCTACGAGCAGTACTTC,CASSISGRHPYEQYF
TRBV6-1,TRBJ2-2,.,.,TGTGCCGGCACCGGGACTTCCTTGACCGGGGAGCTGTTTTTT,CAGTGTSLTGELFF
TRBV18,TRBJ1-1,.,.,TGTGCCAGCTCTCCTTTGGGGAGCATGAACACTGAAGCTTTCTTT,CASSPLGSMNTEAFF
TRBV5-1,TRBJ1-1,.,.,TGCGCCAGCAGCTTGGGGCCTGAAGCTTTCTTT,CASSLGPEAFF
TRBV5-4,TRBJ2-2,.,TRBD2,TGTGCCAGCAGCTTTACTAGCGGGAGGGCGCTTTGGGCCGGGGAGCTGTTTTTT,CASSFTSGRALWAGELFF
TRBV2,TRBJ1-2,.,.,TGTGCCAGCAGTGAAGCCCGGCAGGAGGCGGGTAACTATGGCTACACCTTC,CASSEARQEAGNYGYTF
TRBV2,TRBJ2-2,.,TRBD1,TGTGCCAGCAGTGATGAGGGGGCGCCCACCGGGGAGCTGTTTTTT,CASSDEGAPTGELFF
TRBV12-5,TRBJ2-7,once,.,TGTGCTAGTGGCCCTGATGGGGCCGAGCAGTACTTC,CASGPDGAEQYF
TRBV5-6,TRBJ1-1,.,.,TGTGCCAGCAGCCCCCGACAGAGGAACACTGAAGCTTTCTTT,CASSPRQRNTEAFF